Below, 24 T cell receptor beta chains from the same sample are listed, as sequenced in a study of OX40 agonist ivuxolimab in advanced cancers. This table comes from immunoSEQ multiplex PCR, and its TCRdb copy is limited to in-frame clones, with some not included. The profile shows about 81,000 clones, approximately 90% of them singletons. The starting material was CD4+ or CD8+ T cells sorted from blood, obtained in a trial of the OX40 agonist ivuxolimab. The receptors come from an adult with an advanced solid tumor such as melanoma, head and neck, liver or kidney cancer.

Details on this clone: In this CDR3 the conserved last residue, phenylalanine or tryptophan, is missing, so a read error is likely. The chain uses TRBV5-1 and TRBJ1-6; TRBD1 agrees at 9 bases. The CDR3 is 14 amino acids. Trimming at V came to 0 bases and at J to 10 bases, leaving 2 bases not matched to a gene. The germline V gene encodes CDR1 SGHRS and CDR2 YFSETQ. The CDR3 loop reads CASSLGTGASPLHL. The CDR3 nucleotides are TGCGCCAGCAGCTTGGGGACAGGGGCCTCACCCCTCCACCTT.

The genes are TRBV18 and TRBJ1-5; D might be TRBD1 (5 bases). V lost 1 base to trimming and J lost 7 bases, with 14 bases between them. Looked up from germline, CDR1 is KGHSH and CDR2 is LQKENI. This CDR3 contains 15 residues. This chain's CDR3 is CASSPQGLLGQPQHF. In nucleotides, the CDR3 is TGTGCCAGCTCACCACAGGGGCTTCTTGGGCAGCCCCAGCATTTT.

The V gene is TRBV6-6, the J gene TRBJ1-2; a possible D gene is TRBD1 (5 bases). V lost 6 bases to trimming and J lost 7 bases, with 18 bases between them. The germline gives CDR1 MNHNY, CDR2 SVGAGI (reference sequence). CDR3 length equals 14 residues. CDR3 nucleotide sequence: TGTGCCAGCAGGGGACCCACGTTGATCGCTGGCTACACCTTC. Translation: CASRGPTLIAGYTF.

The chain is built from TRBV28 and TRBJ2-5; TRBD1 agrees at 7 bases. The CDR3 sequence is 14 residues long. Germline V CDR1 and CDR2: MDHEN, SYDVKM. The J segment lost 3 bases and the V segment lost 8 bases, leaving 9 bases of the junction unmatched. The DNA of the CDR3 is TGTGCCAGCTCGACAGGGCGAAAAGAAGAGACCCAGTACTTC. Amino acids: CASSTGRKEETQYF.

The J gene is TRBJ1-2, the V gene TRBV10-3, with D uncertain. This CDR3 comprises 11 residues. CDR1 is ENHRY and CDR2 is SYGVKD in the germline V gene. Trimming cost V 3 bases and J 7 bases, with 6 bases left between them. The CDR3 DNA is TGTGCCATCAGTGAACTTGGTGGCTACACCTTC. Residues: CAISELGGYTF.

The V gene is TRBV5-1, the J gene TRBJ1-4; perhaps TRBD1 as D (5 bases). The V end lost 2 bases, the J end lost 13 bases, and 15 bases lay between the germline ends. Germline lookup yields CDR1 SGHRS and CDR2 YFSETQ. The CDR3 has 13 residues. The CDR3 here is CASSLQRGSALFF. The DNA for the CDR3 is TGCGCCAGCAGCTTACAAAGGGGTTCGGCACTGTTTTTT.

The chain is built from TRBV9 and TRBJ1-5; no reliable D call. V lost 0 bases, J lost 4 bases, and 8 bases lay in between. The CDR3 is 14 amino acids. Germline values: CDR1 SGDLS, CDR2 YYNGEE. CDR3 amino acids: CASSVDGANQPQHF. The DNA for the CDR3 is TGTGCCAGCAGCGTAGATGGAGCGAATCAGCCCCAGCATTTT.

The count of this clone is one. The chain joins TRBV6-1 to TRBJ2-5; D possibly corresponds to TRBD2 (6 bases). V lost 4 bases, J lost 3 bases, and 12 bases lay in between. This CDR3 is built from 14 residues. In germline, CDR1 is MNHNS, CDR2 SASEGT. CDR3: CASSVWDSKETQYF. CDR3 bases: TGTGCCAGCAGTGTCTGGGACTCAAAAGAGACCCAGTACTTC.

This chain uses TRBV28 with TRBJ1-5; D perhaps matches TRBD1 (6 bases). This CDR3 contains 13 residues. V lost 10 bases to trimming and J lost 7 bases, with 17 bases between them. Germline lookup yields CDR1 MDHEN and CDR2 SYDVKM. As DNA, the CDR3 is TGTGCCACCGAGGGGGGGATGGAGCAGCCCCAGCATTTT. Residues: CATEGGMEQPQHF.

The chain uses TRBV5-5 and TRBJ1-1; TRBD1 matches at 7 bases. Germline trimming cut 5 bases from V and 2 bases from J; bases unmatched to any gene: 9. This CDR3 has 15 residues. CDR1 and CDR2 (germline): SGHKS, YYEKEE (reference sequence). The CDR3 here is CASRRNRGLNTEAFF. The CDR3 nucleotides read TGTGCCAGCAGAAGGAACAGGGGTCTAAACACTGAAGCTTTCTTT.

J is TRBJ2-5 and V is TRBV18, with TRBD2 as a possible D gene (6 bases). The germline V gene has CDR1 KGHSH and CDR2 LQKENI. CDR3 length: 17 amino acids. V lost 0 bases and J 4 bases, leaving 18 bases between the germline ends. CDR3 protein: CASSPPVQDYNRETQYF. CDR3 nucleotides: TGTGCCAGCTCACCACCGGTACAGGACTACAACCGAGAGACCCAGTACTTC.

V usage is TRBV6-5 and J usage is TRBJ1-3, with TRBD1 matching over 9 bases. The V gene's germline CDR1 is MNHEY and CDR2 SVGAGI. The CDR3 spans 14 residues. The V and J ends lost 4 bases and 4 bases, in that order; junction bases with no gene match: 2. CDR3 coding DNA: TGTGCCAGCAGTTTCGACAGGGGGGGAAACACCATATATTTT. It encodes CASSFDRGGNTIYF.

V gene TRBV5-1 combines with J gene TRBJ2-3; D gene uncertain. Trimming cost V 0 bases and J 3 bases, with 14 bases left between them. CDR1 and CDR2 (germline): SGHRS, YFSETQ. The CDR3 spans 16 residues. The CDR3 sequence is CASSLGGSWDTDTQYF. Written as DNA, the CDR3 is TGCGCCAGCAGCTTGGGAGGTAGTTGGGATACAGATACGCAGTATTTT.

Note on this clone: One junction end does not reproduce the germline sequence, and a read error may be involved. The chain links TRBV5-3 to TRBJ2-3, with 7 positions matching TRBD1. TRBV5-3 is recorded as an ORF, its role being uncertain. The CDR3 extends over 14 amino acids. The CDR3 here is CASSTGQNTDAQYF. The CDR3 DNA sequence: TGTGCCAGCAGCACGGGACAGAACACAGATGCGCAGTATTTT.

This chain uses TRBV18 with TRBJ2-4, with 8 bases matching TRBD2. The CDR3 spans 18 residues. V shed 6 bases, J shed 3 bases, and the junction held 16 bases outside the gene matches. Germline CDR1 reads KGHSH; CDR2 reads LQKENI. CDR3 amino acids: CASSRNRAGAGGKNIQYF. As DNA, the CDR3 is TGTGCCAGCTCCCGGAATCGAGCGGGGGCCGGGGGCAAAAACATTCAGTACTTC.

This chain connects TRBV1 to TRBJ1-5. TRBV1 is shown as a pseudogene. This CDR3 contains 13 residues. The CDR3 protein is CTSSQEMGGHRNF. CDR3 DNA sequence: TGCACCAGCAGCCAAGAAATGGGGGGACATAGGAATTTT.

The V gene is TRBV25-1, the J gene TRBJ2-6; D is ambiguous. Germline-derived CDR1 and CDR2 are MGHDK and SYGVNS. This CDR3 has 13 amino acids. The ends were cut back, 6 bases at V and 1 base at J, with 4 bases in the middle. Here the CDR3 DNA reads TGTGCCAGCAGCGCATCTGGGGCCAACGTCCTGACTTTC. It yields the protein CASSASGANVLTF. The complete variable domain, with remaining parts taken from reference TRBV25-1 and TRBJ2-6, reads EADIYQTPRYLVIGTGKKITLECSQTMGHDKMYWYQQDPGMELHLIHYSYGVNSTEKGDLSSESTVSRIRTEHFPLTLESARPSHTSQYLCASSASGANVLTFGAGSRLTVL.

The chain employs TRBV5-4 and TRBJ1-4; 9 bases align to TRBD1. CDR1 and CDR2 from the germline V gene are SGHNT and YYREEE (reference sequence). The CDR3 spans 15 residues. The ends lost 4 bases at V and 8 bases at J; junction bases unmatched: 9. This CDR3 reads CASSGGTGRLEKLFF. The CDR3 nucleotides are TGTGCCAGCAGCGGGGGGACAGGGCGACTGGAAAAACTGTTTTTT.

V gene TRBV29-1 combines with J gene TRBJ1-2; D might be TRBD1 (6 bases). V was shortened by 1 base and J by 0 bases, with 9 bases between the two germline ends. CDR3 length equals 14 residues. Germline assignment: CDR1 SQVTM and CDR2 ANQGSEA. The CDR3: CSVEGTETNYGYTF. As DNA, the CDR3 is TGCAGCGTTGAAGGGACAGAAACTAACTATGGCTACACCTTC.

DNA of the CDR3: TGTGCCAGCTCCTCCGGGGCCGGGCAGTACTTC. Protein: CASSSGAGQYF. V gene TRBV6-1 combines with J gene TRBJ2-7; D may be TRBD1 or TRBD2 (5 bases each). V was trimmed by 8 bases and J by 9 bases, leaving 14 bases between them. Germline assignment: CDR1 MNHNS and CDR2 SASEGT. The CDR3 has 11 residues.

The chain combines TRBV15 with TRBJ1-1, with 7 bases fitting TRBD1. Germline CDR1 LNHNV, CDR2 YYDKDF (reference sequence). The CDR3 has 15 residues. The V gene end was trimmed by 0 bases and the J gene end by 5 bases; junction bases not matched to a gene: 6. As DNA, the CDR3 is TGTGCCACCAGCAGAGATTCGACAGGGAGGACTGAAGCTTTCTTT. This gives the protein CATSRDSTGRTEAFF.

The chain couples TRBV5-1 to TRBJ1-4, with D maybe TRBD1 (6 bases). The CDR3 sequence is 14 residues long. V lost 2 bases, J lost 5 bases, and 10 bases lay in between. Germline V gene lookup returns CDR1 SGHRS and CDR2 YFSETQ. In DNA form, the CDR3 reads TGCGCCAGCAGCTTAAGGGGGGGAAATGAAAAACTGTTTTTT. Residues: CASSLRGGNEKLFF.

The chain couples TRBV5-1 to TRBJ1-1, with D hard to call. This CDR3 has 13 amino acids. Germline CDR1 SGHRS, CDR2 YFSETQ. Trimming removed 6 bases at V and 3 bases at J, with 12 bases between. CDR3 coding DNA: TGCGCCAGCAAAAGGTCTAGGGACACTGAAGCTTTCTTT. Protein: CASKRSRDTEAFF. Full variable domain (rest looked up from reference TRBV5-1 and TRBJ1-1): KAGVTQTPRYLIKTRGQQVTLSCSPISGHRSVSWYQQTPGQGLQFLFEYFSETQRNKGNFPGRFSGRQFSNSRSEMNVSTLELGDSALYLCASKRSRDTEAFFGQGTRLTVV.

The chain joins TRBV9 to TRBJ1-1; D gene ambiguous. V was cut by 5 bases and J by 0 bases, with 5 bases left in between. This CDR3 region has 12 residues. Germline values: CDR1 SGDLS, CDR2 YYNGEE. The CDR3 reads CASSQMNTEAFF. CDR3 in DNA: TGTGCCAGCAGTCAGATGAACACTGAAGCTTTCTTT.